This is a list of T cell receptor beta chains from one sample in a study of blood T cell repertoires in COVID-19. This table comes from immunoSEQ multiplex PCR, and its TCRdb copy is limited to in-frame clones, with some not included. The repertoire has over 100,000 clones, approximately 85% of them found once; the top ten carry approximately 1.3%. The source material was peripheral blood. The receptors here all came from a man between 40 and 49 years old with acute or convalescent COVID-19. Both conserved end residues are trimmed from each CDR3. The D gene is left open where the match is weak.

v_call,j_call,d_call,cdr3_aa
TRBV11-2,TRBJ2-3,TRBD2,ASSLDSGRIDTQY
TRBV29-1,TRBJ2-5,NA,SLERGETQY
TRBV4-1,TRBJ2-1,NA,ASSQGERPRSSYNEQF
TRBV4-1,TRBJ2-7,NA,ASSQGQGGNEQY
TRBV7-8,TRBJ2-5,TRBD1,ASSSPGTGQETQY
TRBV13,TRBJ2-1,NA,ASSLRGNGQDEQF
TRBV19,TRBJ1-6,TRBD1,ASTGGSYNSPLH
TRBV28,TRBJ2-1,TRBD2,ASSLAGRLAVINEQF
TRBV3-1/TRBV3-2,TRBJ2-7,TRBD1,ASSPGTGEEQY
TRBV10-3,TRBJ1-2,TRBD1,AIKENRGYGYT
TRBV7-3,TRBJ2-2,NA,ASSSEGGELF
TRBV20-1,TRBJ1-2,TRBD1,SAYDRGGYT
TRBV4-3,TRBJ2-1,TRBD1,ASSQADRGQNEQF
TRBV10-3,TRBJ2-1,TRBD2,AISGGGGIYNEQF
TRBV5-6,TRBJ1-2,NA,ASRIRTGALPDYGYT
TRBV6-5,TRBJ2-3,NA,ASSYSGPSTDTQY
TRBV11-2,TRBJ2-1,NA,ASSFRGNEQF
TRBV4-2,TRBJ2-1,NA,ASSQGSWQYEQF
TRBV18,TRBJ1-2,TRBD1,ASFTGTANYGYT
TRBV11-1,TRBJ2-7,TRBD2,ASSFTLGGSYEQY
TRBV10-3,TRBJ2-2,TRBD2,AISEKGTSVRGELF
TRBV28,TRBJ2-1,TRBD1,ASSLTGGRNNEQF
TRBV2,TRBJ1-6,NA,ASSSLEGRGYSPLH
TRBV7-3,TRBJ1-1,NA,ASSLVADTEAF
TRBV19,TRBJ2-6,NA,ASSIGAYRPYSGANVLT
TRBV6-1,TRBJ2-1,NA,ASSERGGGVVKF
TRBV4-2,TRBJ1-2,NA,ASSQDRQRDYGYT
TRBV6-2/TRBV6-3,TRBJ2-3,NA,ASSYPLSGTLNEDTQY
TRBV30,TRBJ1-1,NA,AWSVSVNTEAF
TRBV7-3,TRBJ2-2,TRBD1,ASSQTGGSTGELF
TRBV19,TRBJ1-2,NA,ASKGDGRAYGYT
TRBV7-6,TRBJ2-1,NA,ASSLARVDEQF
TRBV5-6,TRBJ1-6,NA,ASSSLVNSPLH
TRBV6-5,TRBJ1-1,TRBD1,ASSWTGLTEAF
TRBV7-2,TRBJ2-5,NA,ASSPSPGATQY
TRBV11-2,TRBJ2-1,TRBD1,ASRLGAWSRDRANEQF
TRBV7-9,TRBJ2-7,TRBD1,ASSPRTGANEQY
TRBV6-2/TRBV6-3,TRBJ1-2,TRBD1,ASSYTGGWYGYT
TRBV7-9,TRBJ2-7,NA,ASSLWEEAYEQY
TRBV18,TRBJ1-6,NA,ASSSYRDESPLH
TRBV5-1,TRBJ2-7,NA,ASSRGPLQAYEQY
TRBV11-2,TRBJ1-2,TRBD1,ASHWGGQGGYGYT